These 5 T cell receptor beta chains share one sample of origin, sequenced in a study of cytomegalovirus exposure and HLA in healthy donors. PCR employed 60 Vbeta and 13 Jbeta primers. Assay: immunoSEQ multiplex PCR; the TCRdb copy retains only in-frame clones and omits some. The sample lists about 83,000 clones; roughly 77% were seen once. Specimen: PBMCs. These receptors were obtained from a man between 60 and 75 years old in good health and CMV-seronegative.

The rearrangement joins TRBV6-5 to TRBJ1-1; 10 bases map to TRBD1. The CDR3 length is 13 residues. The V gene's germline CDR1 is MNHEY and CDR2 SVGAGI. V lost 5 bases to trimming and J lost 6 bases; unmatched junction nucleotides: 3. In DNA form, the CDR3 reads TGTGCCAGCAGTATGGGGACAGGGGCTGAAGCTTTCTTT. It translates to CASSMGTGAEAFF.

The chain is built from TRBV19 and TRBJ2-3; 7 nucleotides line up with TRBD2. Trimming took 5 bases from V and 3 from J; bases not matched to a gene: 8. Germline V gene data show CDR1 as LNHDA and CDR2 as SQIVND (reference sequence). The CDR3 contains 15 residues. CDR3 loop: CASSPRARGTDTQYF. As DNA, the CDR3 is TGTGCCAGTAGTCCGCGGGCGCGGGGGACAGATACGCAGTATTTT. Together with reference TRBV19 and TRBJ2-3, the CDR3 gives the full variable domain: DGGITQSPKYLFRKEGQNVTLSCEQNLNHDAMYWYRQDPGQGLRLIYYSQIVNDFQKGDIAEGYSVSREKKESFPLTVTSAQKNPTAFYLCASSPRARGTDTQYFGPGTRLTVL.

This sequence joins TRBV2 and TRBJ1-6, with D tentatively TRBD1 (6 bases). The V end was cut by 7 bases, the J end by 5 bases, with 12 bases between. This CDR3 comprises 14 residues. Germline lookup yields CDR1 SNHLY and CDR2 FYNNEI. The CDR3 nucleotides read TGTGCCAGCAAGGGGGAGGGGGATAATTCACCCCTCCACTTT. It encodes CASKGEGDNSPLHF.

The chain uses TRBV5-6 and TRBJ1-1, with D unclear. The V gene lost 5 bases and the J gene lost 6 bases, with 20 bases spanning the gap. The germline CDR1 and CDR2 sequences are SGHDT and YYEEEE. CDR3 length equals 15 residues. The CDR3 nucleotides are TGTGCCAGCAGGCCGGTCCCGGAGGTAGGGTCTGAAGCTTTCTTT. Amino acids: CASRPVPEVGSEAFF. The entire variable domain, with the rest obtained from reference TRBV5-6 and TRBJ1-1, is as follows: DAGVTQSPTHLIKTRGQQVTLRCSPKSGHDTVSWYQQALGQGPQFIFQYYEEEERQRGNFPDRFSGHQFPNYSSELNVNALLLGDSALYLCASRPVPEVGSEAFFGQGTRLTVV.

V is TRBV5-1 and J is TRBJ2-7, with 10 bases identical to TRBD1. The CDR3 totals 15 residues. V lost 4 bases, J lost 4 bases, and 8 bases stayed unmatched. CDR1 SGHRS and CDR2 YFSETQ come from the germline V gene. The CDR3 coding sequence is TGCGCCAGCAGCCGGGGGACAGGGGATCTGTACGAGCAGTACTTC. Protein sequence: CASSRGTGDLYEQYF.